The T cell receptor (beta chain) described here comes from a study of CD8+CD57+ T cells in acquired aplastic anemia (dated by TCRdb to between 2017 and 2018). Study-wide context: On average, sorted CD4+ and CD8+ cells yielded 3 to 4 ug of extracted DNA, with a range of roughly 0.18 to 27.4 ug. CD8+CD57+ expansion was defined as frequency above the mean frequency observed in healthy subjects. What the research found in general, with its limitations: Between patients and healthy controls, no significant difference in CD8+ Simpson's diversity was found (P=0.060). Roughly 30 CD8+ CDR3 sequences were found to be shared between patients and controls, but these sequences appeared to be highly expressed in patients and within the immunodominant clones of the patients.

TCR beta VDJ combination and CDR3 sequence profiling used genomic DNA as the template. An Illumina HiSeq 2000 was the platform used for TCR repertoire sequencing. Regarding the original processing steps: TRBV/TRBJ rearrangement plots, CDR3 size and DJ length profiles, and Simpson's diversity index were used to evaluate the repertoires. Whichever DNA sequence was most abundant in the deep sequencing data was defined as the immunodominant clone. CDR3 amino acid sequences were checked for sharing between subjects and were compared against published repertoires and the VDJdb database. TCRdb took the public reads, trimmed them with fastp at Q25, ran MiXCR for clone calling and kept in-frame beta chains. All rows with the same CDR3 protein become a single entry with the most common DNA and genes. TCRdb, not the original authors, processed these V and J calls. In all, the sample holds roughly 220,000 distinct CDR3 sequences, and 65% of those were seen once. Of the sample, around 50% falls within the top ten clones.

The CDR3 covers 15 residues, taking in both the cysteine and the phenylalanine. Only the CDR3 DNA stays, 45 bases, in frame from base 1. V trim: 2 bases; J trim: 4 bases; unmatched bases: 8. Flow cytometry had shown CD8+CD57+ cell expansion in the patients selected for sequencing. Severe acquired aplastic anemia was diagnosed in all patients according to International Study of Aplastic Anemia and Agranulocytosis and Camitta criteria. No patient had received any therapy when blood was sampled. TCR repertoires of sorted CD4+ and CD8+ blood T cells from severe aplastic anemia patients and healthy subjects were deep-sequenced in the study. Patients were enrolled in the USA under clinicaltrials.gov protocols 00001620, 01623167, 00001397, 00071045, 00081523 and 00961064. Ficoll-Paque density gradient centrifugation was used to isolate peripheral blood mononuclear cells. Before DNA extraction, CD4+ and CD8+ T cells were sorted with FACS or magnetic beads.

To note about this clonotype: Its antigen is not yet known. No much larger clonotype is one base removed from it; base qualities were not supplied.

The chain employs TRBV12-3 or TRBV12-4 and TRBJ2-7; the junction holds 7 bases that match TRBD2. The receptor was derived from a human donor with aplastic anemia. Sequenced: sorted CD4+, CD8+, or CD8+CD57+ T cells (not recorded which) from PBMCs. The DNA sequence follows: TGTGCCAGCAGTTTAAGGTCTAGCGGTACTTACGAGCAGTACTTC. Its protein product is CASSLRSSGTYEQYF.